The clone carrying this T cell receptor beta chain showed up just a few times. Its antigen is currently unknown. This CDR3 spans 11 amino acids. The germline V and J ends were trimmed by 2 bases and 8 bases, with 5 bases remaining between them. The germline gives CDR1 SGHRS, CDR2 YFSETQ. TCRdb itself ran the 5' RACE reads through MiXCR, one entry per CDR3 protein. This sample carries roughly 6,600 distinct CDR3 sequences, around 64% of them seen once, and the ten largest clones take under 5%. General study findings and limits: The TCR gene usage of tumor memory CD4+ T cells clustered together with blood and lymph node memory CD4+ cells and with lymph node naive CD4+ cells.

Sequenced material: tumor-infiltrating memory CD4+ T cells sorted from the breast tumor. Subset indicated: memory CD4+ T cells, CD4+CD45RO+CD25-. The source is a female donor with breast cancer. V gene TRBV5-1 combines with J gene TRBJ2-1, with D unclear. In DNA, the CDR3 is TGCGCCAGCAGCTTCTCCTATGAGCAGTTCTTC. Protein sequence: CASSFSYEQFF. Full variable domain (remainder filled in from reference TRBV5-1 and TRBJ2-1): KAGVTQTPRYLIKTRGQQVTLSCSPISGHRSVSWYQQTPGQGLQFLFEYFSETQRNKGNFPGRFSGRQFSNSRSEMNVSTLELGDSALYLCASSFSYEQFFGPGTRLTVL.